The 18 T cell receptor beta chains below come from one sample, sequenced in a study of cytomegalovirus exposure and HLA in healthy donors. The PCR employed 60 Vbeta primers together with 13 Jbeta primers. Profiling relied on immunoSEQ multiplex PCR, and the TCRdb table lists in-frame clones only, not all of them. The table lists 110,000 to 150,000 clones, around 86% of them singletons. The source material was PBMCs. The receptors were gathered from a female donor in good health and CMV-seronegative.

This sequence joins TRBV2 and TRBJ1-3; maybe TRBD1 (5 bases). The CDR3 runs 13 residues. Trimming cost V 3 bases and J 4 bases, with 7 bases left between them. In germline, CDR1 is SNHLY, CDR2 FYNNEI. Written as DNA, the CDR3 is TGTGCCAGCAGTGAGGACAAAGGAAACACCATATATTTT. Its translation is CASSEDKGNTIYF.

V gene TRBV14 combines with J gene TRBJ1-2, with D hard to call. The germline gives CDR1 SGHDN, CDR2 FVKESK. Deletions cut 6 bases from V and 4 bases from J, with 18 bases between. CDR3 length: 15 residues. The DNA for the CDR3 is TGTGCCAGCAGTCCGCAGTGGGCAACTTTCTATGGCTACACCTTC. This sequence encodes CASSPQWATFYGYTF.

In DNA, the CDR3 is TGTGCCAGCAGCTTGGCCGGACAGGGGAGAGGCTACACCTTC. Encoded protein: CASSLAGQGRGYTF. The chain joins TRBV5-4 to TRBJ1-2, with 9 bases identical to TRBD1. The CDR3 contains 14 residues. Germline assignment: CDR1 SGHNT and CDR2 YYREEE (reference sequence). Trimming cost V 0 bases and J 8 bases; bases outside gene matches: 5.

This clone was seen only once. The chain links TRBV9 to TRBJ2-1, with 9 bases that match TRBD2. The germline gives CDR1 SGDLS, CDR2 YYNGEE. The J segment lost 6 bases and the V segment lost 0 bases, leaving 4 bases of the junction unmatched. The CDR3 is 15 amino acids. The CDR3 DNA is TGTGCCAGCAGCGTAGTGACTAGCGGTGGCAATGAGCAGTTCTTC. Residues: CASSVVTSGGNEQFF.

The chain couples TRBV7-3 to TRBJ2-3; 7 bases are shared with TRBD2. Germline-derived CDR1 and CDR2 are SGHTA and FQGTGA. CDR3 size: 15 residues. The V segment lost 4 bases and the J segment 1 base; nucleotides outside the gene matches: 5. CDR3 DNA sequence: TGTGCCAGCAGCTCGCTAGCGGAACGCACAGATACGCAGTATTTT. This encodes CASSSLAERTDTQYF.

V is TRBV28 and J is TRBJ1-5, with TRBD1 as a possible D gene (6 bases). The germline V gene has CDR1 MDHEN and CDR2 SYDVKM. V gave up 6 bases and J gave up 3 bases, with 18 bases separating them. The CDR3 spans 16 residues. DNA for the CDR3: TGTGCCAGCAGCTACCCTGGGCAGGGGAACAATCAGCCCCAGCATTTT. This codes for CASSYPGQGNNQPQHF.

The rearrangement uses TRBV6-5 and TRBJ1-5; tentatively, D is TRBD1 (5 bases). V lost 0 bases, J lost 2 bases, and 8 bases lay in between. Germline V CDR1 and CDR2: MNHEY, SVGAGI. The CDR3 is 15 residues long. As DNA, the CDR3 is TGTGCCAGCAGTTACTCGGGGGGAGGCAATCAGCCCCAGCATTTT. Amino acid sequence: CASSYSGGGNQPQHF.

This clone was detected a few times. This chain links TRBV6-5 with TRBJ2-7; possibly TRBD2 for D (6 bases). Looked up from germline, CDR1 is MNHEY and CDR2 is SVGAGI. Trimming took off 2 bases at V and 0 bases at J, with 11 bases between the two ends. This CDR3 spans 15 amino acids. CDR3 coding DNA: TGTGCCAGCAGTTACGGGGGGTATGGCTCCTACGAGCAGTACTTC. Residues: CASSYGGYGSYEQYF.

This chain links TRBV6-5 with TRBJ2-3, with 15 bases matching TRBD2. The CDR3 loop spans 15 amino acids. From germline, CDR1 is MNHEY and CDR2 SVGAGI. V shed 5 bases and J 6 bases; nucleotides not matched to a gene: 3. The CDR3 protein is CASSNGLAGGDTQYF. As DNA, the CDR3 is TGTGCCAGCAGTAACGGACTAGCGGGAGGGGATACGCAGTATTTT.

This clone was seen ten or more times. The chain recombines TRBV4-1 with TRBJ1-1; D is perhaps TRBD1 (5 bases). V was shortened by 5 bases and J by 1 base, with 11 bases between the two germline ends. Germline-derived CDR1 and CDR2 are MGHRA and YSYEKL. The CDR3 is 14 residues long. Here the CDR3 reads CASSLGGSNTEAFF. CDR3 coding DNA: TGCGCCAGCAGCTTGGGGGGATCGAACACTGAAGCTTTCTTT.

In its sample, this clone was seen a few times. The chain couples TRBV10-2 to TRBJ2-7, with D possibly matching TRBD1 (6 bases). CDR1 is WSHSY and CDR2 is SAAADI in the germline V gene. V lost 4 bases and J 3 bases, leaving 7 bases between the germline ends. The CDR3 loop spans 12 amino acids. For the CDR3, the DNA is TGCGCCAGCAGTGGGACAGACTACGAGCAGTACTTC. Its protein is CASSGTDYEQYF.

This chain connects TRBV7-2 to TRBJ1-1; TRBD1 matches at 8 bases. Germline loops: CDR1 SGHTA, CDR2 FQGNSA. The CDR3 is made up of 14 amino acids. V was clipped by 3 bases and J by 4 bases; unmatched bases: 4. As DNA, the CDR3 is TGTGCCAGCAGCTTTAGGACAGGGCTCACTGAAGCTTTCTTT. It translates to CASSFRTGLTEAFF.

The chain uses TRBV7-9 and TRBJ1-5, with 11 bases that match TRBD1. CDR3 length equals 18 residues. V trimming: 5 bases; J trimming: 2 bases; junction bases outside the gene matches: 11. Per germline, CDR1 SEHNR and CDR2 FQNEAQ (reference sequence). DNA for the CDR3: TGTGCCAGCAGCCCGCCGGACAGGGGGCTTGGAGGCAATCAGCCCCAGCATTTT. Residues: CASSPPDRGLGGNQPQHF.

This chain uses TRBV6-1 with TRBJ2-5; D unclear. Trimming removed 4 bases from V and 4 bases from J, with 4 bases in between. The CDR3 consists of 11 residues. From germline, CDR1 is MNHNS and CDR2 SASEGT. For the CDR3, the DNA is TGTGCCAGCAGTGTTCTAGAGACCCAGTACTTC. Its protein is CASSVLETQYF.

This clone has only a few counts. This chain links TRBV9 with TRBJ1-5; TRBD1 agrees at 8 bases. In germline, CDR1 is SGDLS, CDR2 YYNGEE. This CDR3 region has 15 residues. The junction had 6 bases not matched to a gene; V was cut back by 3 bases and J by 4 bases. DNA of the CDR3: TGTGCCAGCAGCGCTCAGGGGGCAACGAATCAGCCCCAGCATTTT. Residues: CASSAQGATNQPQHF.

This chain links TRBV28 with TRBJ2-1, with 8 nucleotides matching TRBD1. V shed 7 bases and J 4 bases; nucleotides not matched to a gene: 9. The CDR3 consists of 15 residues. Germline-derived CDR1 and CDR2 are MDHEN and SYDVKM. DNA for the CDR3: TGTGCCAGCATTTCTCCTCGGACAGGGTACAATGAGCAGTTCTTC. Protein product: CASISPRTGYNEQFF.

The chain links TRBV2 to TRBJ2-5, with TRBD2 matching over 14 bases. CDR3 length: 16 amino acids. With V trimmed by 1 base and J by 5 bases, 3 bases remained unmatched. Germline CDR1 is SNHLY and CDR2 is FYNNEI. The CDR3 protein is CASSEGGLAGVETQYF. CDR3 DNA sequence: TGTGCCAGCAGTGAAGGGGGACTAGCGGGAGTGGAGACCCAGTACTTC.

J is TRBJ2-7 and V is TRBV25-1, with D perhaps matching TRBD2 (6 bases). Trimming took off 5 bases at V and 3 bases at J, with 17 bases between the two ends. The CDR3 has 15 residues. From germline, CDR1 is MGHDK and CDR2 SYGVNS. The CDR3 nucleotides are TGTGCCAGCAGTTCCCTAGGAGGGAATGACTACGAGCAGTACTTC. Its translation: CASSSLGGNDYEQYF.